The 25 T cell receptor beta chains given below trace back to one sample, sequenced in a study of shared clonotypes between healthy human individuals (dated by TCRdb to 2020 to 2021). The library was generated by the immunoSEQ multiplex PCR assay. This immuneACCESS table, as held by TCRdb, lists in-frame sequences with V and J called but not all clones. Of the missing ones, under half trace to an unresolved V gene in checked studies; the others have no known cause. The sample data list about 2 million clones, and around 96% of these were observed just once. The ten largest clones add up to more than 0.95% of the sample. CD8 naive samples consisted of CD45RO-negative cells that were positively selected for CCR7, yielding a CD45RA+CCR7+ population without TemRA cells. Sequencing was performed on naive CD8+ T cells sorted from blood. In light of the paper, this sample's cell subset or site label describes: CD45RA+CCR7+. The receptors were gathered from a young man in good health.

The CDR3 bases are TGTGCCAGCAGCGCCGTCGAGGGCCCCGCAGATACGCAGTATTTT. It codes for CASSAVEGPADTQYF. This rearrangement joins TRBV5-6 to TRBJ2-3; perhaps TRBD2 as D (5 bases). The CDR3 loop spans 15 amino acids. Trimming removed 4 bases from V and 4 bases from J, with 16 bases in between. From germline, CDR1 is SGHDT and CDR2 YYEEEE.

This clone was observed a single time. The rearrangement uses TRBV7-9 and TRBJ1-2; D perhaps matches TRBD1 (6 bases). Germline assignment: CDR1 SEHNR and CDR2 FQNEAQ (reference sequence). The germline V and J ends were trimmed by 1 base and 3 bases, with 15 bases remaining between them. This CDR3 contains 16 residues. For the CDR3, the DNA is TGTGCCAGCAGCTTAGAACCCGCAGGGGTGGACTATGGCTACACCTTC. It codes for CASSLEPAGVDYGYTF.

The rearrangement uses TRBV2 and TRBJ2-7, with 7 bases that match TRBD2. Trimming cost V 2 bases and J 0 bases; bases outside gene matches: 4. This CDR3 has 15 residues. Germline CDR1 is SNHLY and CDR2 is FYNNEI. CDR3 nucleotides: TGTGCCAGCAGTGAACCTAGCGGAATCTCCTACGAGCAGTACTTC. This codes for CASSEPSGISYEQYF.

The chain carries TRBV9 and TRBJ2-1; TRBD2 aligns across 7 bases. This CDR3 has 16 residues. Germline V CDR1 and CDR2: SGDLS, YYNGEE. V gave up 0 bases and J gave up 4 bases; unmatched junction bases: 7. In DNA, the CDR3 is TGTGCCAGCAGCGTAGATCCCCCTAGCGGATACAATGAGCAGTTCTTC. Its protein product is CASSVDPPSGYNEQFF.

The J gene is TRBJ2-7, the V gene TRBV14; D is uncertain. V was trimmed by 1 base and J by 3 bases, leaving 13 bases between them. Germline-derived CDR1 and CDR2 are SGHDN and FVKESK. The CDR3 runs to 15 residues. The CDR3 protein is CASSQGLTKGYEQYF. In DNA, the CDR3 is TGTGCCAGCAGCCAAGGTCTAACCAAAGGCTACGAGCAGTACTTC.

The rearrangement joins TRBV4-3 to TRBJ2-2; 7 nucleotides agree with TRBD1. The ends lost 0 bases at V and 5 bases at J; junction bases unmatched: 9. Germline V gene data show CDR1 as LGHNA and CDR2 as YSLEER. The CDR3 has 17 residues. The CDR3 reads CASSQDRSGGYTGELFF. The CDR3 region has the DNA TGCGCCAGCAGCCAAGACCGGTCAGGGGGATATACCGGGGAGCTGTTTTTT.

The chain employs TRBV11-2 and TRBJ1-2; D possibly corresponds to TRBD1 (6 bases). The V end was cut by 5 bases, the J end by 2 bases, with 15 bases between. From germline, CDR1 is SGHAT and CDR2 FQNNGV. The CDR3 is 15 amino acids. The CDR3 here is CASSMGQGWNYGYTF. As DNA, the CDR3 is TGTGCCAGCAGCATGGGGCAGGGGTGGAACTATGGCTACACCTTC.

The chain couples TRBV4-1 to TRBJ2-5; 8 positions agree with TRBD2. V trimming: 1 base; J trimming: 6 bases; junction bases outside the gene matches: 10. This CDR3 region has 16 residues. Germline CDR1 MGHRA, CDR2 YSYEKL. The CDR3 region is CASSQGLAGGVQTQYF. CDR3 coding DNA: TGCGCCAGCAGCCAAGGGCTAGCGGGTGGTGTTCAGACCCAGTACTTC.

This clone was picked up one time. This chain joins TRBV29-1 and TRBJ2-3, with 12 bases aligning to TRBD2. With 3 bases clipped from V and 6 bases from J, the junction kept 13 bases outside the gene matches. Per germline, CDR1 SQVTM and CDR2 ANQGSEA. The CDR3 totals 17 residues. The CDR3 bases are TGCAGCGTTGATCTCCTACTAGCGGGGGGTGTCATTGATACGCAGTATTTT. It specifies CSVDLLLAGGVIDTQYF.

CDR3 region: CASSFPPAGAKGETQYF. CDR3 DNA: TGTGCCAGCAGCTTTCCCCCAGCGGGAGCGAAGGGAGAGACCCAGTACTTC. This rearrangement joins TRBV7-9 to TRBJ2-5; 8 bases fit TRBD2. CDR1 SEHNR and CDR2 FQNEAQ come from the germline V gene (reference sequence). This CDR3 contains 17 residues. Germline trimming cut 3 bases from V and 4 bases from J; bases unmatched to any gene: 13.

The chain has TRBV6-1 and TRBJ2-7; TRBD2 matches 11 bases. In germline, CDR1 is MNHNS, CDR2 SASEGT. The trim removed 6 bases at V and 2 bases at J, leaving 6 bases unmatched. The CDR3 consists of 15 residues. The CDR3 sequence is CASSVLAGATYEQYF. Written as DNA, the CDR3 is TGTGCCAGCAGCGTACTAGCGGGAGCCACCTACGAGCAGTACTTC.

The CDR3 DNA is TGTGCCAGCAGTTACGGTGGGGACATGAACACTGAAGCTTTCTTT. It is translated as CASSYGGDMNTEAFF. This chain connects TRBV6-5 to TRBJ1-1; D may be TRBD1 (6 bases). Germline V gives CDR1 MNHEY, CDR2 SVGAGI. This CDR3 region has 15 residues. The V end was cut by 2 bases, the J end by 0 bases, with 10 bases between.

The rearrangement links TRBV10-2 to TRBJ1-1, with TRBD1 matching over 7 bases. The germline CDR1 and CDR2 sequences are WSHSY and SAAADI. The CDR3 has 14 amino acids. J lost 1 base, V lost 6 bases, and 5 bases had no gene match. CDR3 amino acids: CASRPGQTNTEAFF. As DNA, the CDR3 is TGCGCCAGCAGGCCGGGACAGACGAACACTGAAGCTTTCTTT.

This clone was counted once. CDR3 in amino acids: CASSPEGLAGAYEQYF. The CDR3 DNA reads TGTGCCAGCAGCCCGGAAGGACTAGCGGGAGCTTACGAGCAGTACTTC. The genes are TRBV7-2 and TRBJ2-7, with 13 bases aligning to TRBD2. The CDR3 consists of 16 residues. V dropped 5 bases and J dropped 4; count of bases not matched to a gene: 8. Germline-derived CDR1 and CDR2 are SGHTA and FQGNSA.

This chain links TRBV19 with TRBJ2-7; the D is unclear. CDR1 and CDR2 from the germline V gene are LNHDA and SQIVND (reference sequence). Between the trimmed V and J ends, which lost 0 bases and 2 bases, there was a span of 14 bases. This CDR3 has 16 residues. For the CDR3, the DNA is TGTGCCAGTAGTATAGAATACCCTAGTAACGCCTACGAGCAGTACTTC. Translation gives CASSIEYPSNAYEQYF.

The chain carries TRBV27 and TRBJ2-5; TRBD1 or TRBD2 may be the D gene (6 bases each). The CDR3 is made up of 13 amino acids. With 4 bases removed from V and 4 bases from J, the gap between germline ends came to 10 bases. The V gene's germline CDR1 is MNHEY and CDR2 SMNVEV (reference sequence). CDR3 loop: CASSWGAAETQYF. The CDR3 nucleotides read TGTGCCAGCAGTTGGGGGGCGGCAGAGACCCAGTACTTC.

The V and J genes are TRBV29-1 and TRBJ1-1; a weak D match, TRBD1 (5 bases). Germline-derived CDR1 and CDR2 are SQVTM and ANQGSEA. V shed 6 bases and J shed 7 bases, with 9 bases lying between them. This CDR3 region has 10 residues. CDR3 in amino acids: CSVQGFEAFF. CDR3 in DNA: TGCAGCGTCCAGGGCTTTGAAGCTTTCTTT. The entire variable domain, with the rest obtained from reference TRBV29-1 and TRBJ1-1, is as follows: SAVISQKPSRDICQRGTSLTIQCQVDSQVTMMFWYRQQPGQSLTLIATANQGSEATYESGFVIDKFPISRPNLTFSTLTVSNMSPEDSSIYLCSVQGFEAFFGQGTRLTVV.

This clone has just a few counts. The chain carries TRBV19 and TRBJ2-4, with D possibly being TRBD1 or TRBD2 (5 bases each). There are 14 residues in the CDR3. The germline CDR1 and CDR2 sequences are LNHDA and SQIVND (reference sequence). The ends were cut back, 5 bases at V and 5 bases at J, with 13 bases in the middle. CDR3 DNA: TGTGCCAGTAGTCCTACGCAGGGAGAAAACATTCAGTACTTC. The encoded protein is CASSPTQGENIQYF. The variable domain in full, with the rest retrieved from reference TRBV19 and TRBJ2-4, is DGGITQSPKYLFRKEGQNVTLSCEQNLNHDAMYWYRQDPGQGLRLIYYSQIVNDFQKGDIAEGYSVSREKKESFPLTVTSAQKNPTAFYLCASSPTQGENIQYFGAGTRLSVL.

As for this clone: Other nucleotide sequences in the sample specify the same CDR3. DNA of the CDR3: TGCGCCAGCAGCTTGAGTGATACGCAGTATTTT. Residues: CASSLSDTQYF. The chain couples TRBV5-1 to TRBJ2-3; D not resolved. Germline V gene data show CDR1 as SGHRS and CDR2 as YFSETQ. The CDR3 runs 11 residues. Trimming took off 1 base at V and 6 bases at J, with 3 bases between the two ends. The full variable domain, in which reference TRBV5-1 and TRBJ2-3 provide the parts outside the CDR3, is KAGVTQTPRYLIKTRGQQVTLSCSPISGHRSVSWYQQTPGQGLQFLFEYFSETQRNKGNFPGRFSGRQFSNSRSEMNVSTLELGDSALYLCASSLSDTQYFGPGTRLTVL.

This sequence joins TRBV5-1 and TRBJ2-5; a possible D gene is TRBD2 (6 bases). This CDR3 is built from 15 residues. The V gene lost 5 bases and the J gene lost 5 bases, with 19 bases spanning the gap. Germline V gene lookup returns CDR1 SGHRS and CDR2 YFSETQ. Here the CDR3 reads CASSSGESTWETQYF. The DNA for the CDR3 is TGCGCCAGCAGTTCGGGGGAGTCCACCTGGGAGACCCAGTACTTC.

This clone was seen a single time. In the same sample, other DNA sequences code for this CDR3. This sequence joins TRBV30 and TRBJ1-1; the D is unclear. The V gene's germline CDR1 is GTSNPN and CDR2 SVGIG (reference sequence). The V gene lost 0 bases and the J gene lost 0 bases, with 5 bases spanning the gap. There are 13 residues in the CDR3. In DNA, the CDR3 is TGTGCCTGGAGTGTAATCTTGAACACTGAAGCTTTCTTT. Translating it yields CAWSVILNTEAFF.

The chain recombines TRBV10-1 with TRBJ2-2; no clear D. The CDR3 covers 14 residues. V was pared by 3 bases and J by 5 bases, with 10 bases between. Germline CDR1 and CDR2: WNHNN and SYGVQD (reference sequence). The CDR3 region is CASSEIGPTGELFF. Written as DNA, the CDR3 is TGCGCCAGCAGTGAAATAGGGCCAACCGGGGAGCTGTTTTTT.

This chain links TRBV7-9 with TRBJ2-2, with D unclear. Germline-derived CDR1 and CDR2 are SEHNR and FQNEAQ (reference sequence). The CDR3 is 15 amino acids. Trimming removed 1 base from V and 0 bases from J, with 6 bases in between. Here the CDR3 reads CASSLDSTNTGELFF. The CDR3 region has the DNA TGTGCCAGCAGCTTAGATAGTACGAACACCGGGGAGCTGTTTTTT.

In DNA form, the CDR3 reads TGTGCCAGCAGCTGGGGACCGAGCTCCTACAATGAGCAGTTCTTC. Translating gives CASSWGPSSYNEQFF. This chain joins TRBV5-6 and TRBJ2-1, with D perhaps assigned TRBD1 or TRBD2 (5 bases each). V was cut by 3 bases and J by 0 bases, with 10 bases left in between. Germline V CDR1 and CDR2: SGHDT, YYEEEE. This CDR3 has 15 residues.

Concerning this clone itself: This CDR3 is also generated by other DNA sequences in the sample. This sequence joins TRBV9 and TRBJ1-2, with 7 nucleotides matching TRBD1. V was clipped by 0 bases and J by 4 bases; unmatched bases: 6. There are 15 residues in the CDR3. Germline V gives CDR1 SGDLS, CDR2 YYNGEE. The CDR3 DNA follows: TGTGCCAGCAGCGTAGCGGCAGGGGGTGGCTATGGCTACACCTTC. Protein sequence: CASSVAAGGGYGYTF.